Sequencing of this T cell receptor (beta chain) was carried out in a study of T cells expressing NK-cell markers. From its re-call of the 5' RACE reads, TCRdb lists each CDR3 protein once, without DNA. This specimen shows a few hundred thousand distinct CDR3 sequences; the ten leading clones hold about 0.39%. The CDR3 sequence is 18 residues long. Per the germline V gene, CDR1 is KGHDR and CDR2 is SFDVKD. The sequence came from a man aged 18 to 29 in good health. The chain links TRBV24-1 to TRBJ2-1; TCRdb calls TRBD1, which cannot be checked without DNA. Specimen: blood T cells: a sorted CD56 or NKG2C T cell subset, CD4+ or CD8+ T cells, or bulk PBMC T cells (not recorded which). The CDR3 protein is CATSDTKTGASSYNEQFF.